This TCR beta chain was documented in a study of post-analysis software for immune sequencing data. Overall study context: Secondary progressive, relapsing-remitting and progressive-relapsing multiple sclerosis were among the included disease courses.

Overall study results and limits: With TRBV5-6, TRBV5-1 and TRBV20-1 included, 4 or 5 TRBV segments were more frequent in patients than in controls. F-measure co-clustering was strong for batch-matched samples. The normalized Chao1 diversity of multiple sclerosis patients was significantly lower than that of controls.

The CDR3 has 13 amino acids. CDR1 and CDR2 from the germline V gene are SGHVS and FQNEAQ. V was shortened by 5 bases and J by 3 bases, with 10 bases between the two germline ends. A few counts support this clonotype. Its target is not known. Tagging with unique molecular identifiers was a feature of the TCR beta cDNA libraries. Approximately 450,000 cDNA molecules were recovered from an input of roughly 0.95 to 11 million T cells. TCRdb fed the PCR reads into MiXCR, producing one record per CDR3 protein. The profile shows around 440,000 distinct CDR3 sequences, less than 45% of them singletons. This chain links TRBV7-8 with TRBJ1-2, with D perhaps TRBD1 (5 bases). This clonotype originated in a girl aged 5 to 17 with multiple sclerosis. The sequenced material came from blood. CDR3 in DNA: TGTGCCAGCAGCCCGGGACCGGACTATGGCTACACCTTC. This codes for CASSPGPDYGYTF.